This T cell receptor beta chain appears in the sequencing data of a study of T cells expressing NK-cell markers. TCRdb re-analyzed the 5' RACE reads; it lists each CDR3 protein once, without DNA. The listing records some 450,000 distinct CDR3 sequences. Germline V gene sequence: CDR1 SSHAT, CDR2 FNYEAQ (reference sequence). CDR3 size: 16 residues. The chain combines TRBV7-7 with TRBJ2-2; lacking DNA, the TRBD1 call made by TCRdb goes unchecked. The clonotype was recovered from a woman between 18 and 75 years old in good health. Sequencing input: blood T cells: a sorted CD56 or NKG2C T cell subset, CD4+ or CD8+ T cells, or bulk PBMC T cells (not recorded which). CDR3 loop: CASSRTGGDRTGELFF.